This TCR beta chain was observed in a study of CD8 T cells in Susac syndrome. RNA amounts of roughly 0.5 to 1 ug underwent reverse transcription with random hexamers. Amplification of the TCR beta CDR3 was carried out by immunoSEQ multiplex PCR, which spanned a total of 54 Vbeta and 13 Jbeta segments. MiXCR was run by TCRdb on the immunoSEQ multiplex PCR reads, yielding one entry per CDR3 protein. The sample includes around 280,000 distinct CDR3 sequences, 80% to 90% seen only once; the top ten take around 0.11%. Each multiple sclerosis control was a treatment-naive patient with relapsing-remitting disease that was either stable or active. TEMRA cells were FACS-enriched, while CD8+ and CD4+ T cells were negatively isolated. This CDR3 has 15 amino acids. The ends lost 4 bases at V and 4 bases at J; junction bases unmatched: 8. Germline V lookup: CDR1 SEHNR, CDR2 FQNEAQ (reference sequence).

The chain is built from TRBV7-9 and TRBJ2-7, with 9 bases that match TRBD2. The receptor was derived from a human donor with multiple sclerosis. Source material: CD8+ T cells from PBMCs. CDR3: CASSWDSGREYEQYF. In DNA form, the CDR3 reads TGTGCCAGCAGCTGGGATAGCGGGAGAGAGTACGAGCAGTACTTC.